This is a list of T cell receptor beta chains from one sample in a study of shared T cell receptors in the human thymus. Produced via immunoSEQ multiplex PCR; TCRdb's table is partial and in-frame only. Among tens of thousands of clones listed, over 90% were seen once. The sequenced sample consisted of thymocytes. These receptors came from a human donor. Both conserved end residues are trimmed from each CDR3. Clone size is shown for a subset of rows, as once, few, many or a class of expanded clone.

J: TRBJ1-1
size: .
V: TRBV6-1
CDR3: ASSGNRGSNTEAF

J: TRBJ1-3
size: .
V: TRBV4-1
CDR3: ASSQDPGAGGNTIY

J: TRBJ2-7
size: .
V: TRBV7-6
CDR3: ASSSNFGDRGRLGSYEQY

J: TRBJ1-5
size: .
V: TRBV5-6
CDR3: ASSSSGSGAHPDQPQH

J: TRBJ1-2
size: once
V: TRBV4-3
CDR3: ASSDFGRNNYGYT

J: TRBJ1-2
size: .
V: TRBV27
CDR3: ASSRKQGNYGYT

J: TRBJ2-3
size: once
V: TRBV5-3
CDR3: ARSPRRQAQITDTQY

J: TRBJ1-5
size: .
V: TRBV9
CDR3: ASSVNSNQPQH

J: TRBJ2-3
size: .
V: TRBV4-1
CDR3: ASSQEGSGGTDTQY

J: TRBJ2-3
size: .
V: TRBV2
CDR3: ASRPGLLLTDTQY

J: TRBJ2-1
size: .
V: TRBV11-3
CDR3: ASSEGQGLNEQF

J: TRBJ2-1
size: .
V: TRBV5-1
CDR3: ASSFGASGNNEQF

J: TRBJ2-4
size: .
V: TRBV7-2
CDR3: ASSPRPIAKNIQY

J: TRBJ1-4
size: .
V: TRBV15
CDR3: ATSRDNRVPDATNEKLF

J: TRBJ1-1
size: .
V: TRBV6-4
CDR3: ASRGGMNTEAF

J: TRBJ2-7
size: .
V: TRBV10-3
CDR3: ATGQGLEIRTYEQY

J: TRBJ2-3
size: .
V: TRBV27
CDR3: ASSLLGGGPLSTDTQY